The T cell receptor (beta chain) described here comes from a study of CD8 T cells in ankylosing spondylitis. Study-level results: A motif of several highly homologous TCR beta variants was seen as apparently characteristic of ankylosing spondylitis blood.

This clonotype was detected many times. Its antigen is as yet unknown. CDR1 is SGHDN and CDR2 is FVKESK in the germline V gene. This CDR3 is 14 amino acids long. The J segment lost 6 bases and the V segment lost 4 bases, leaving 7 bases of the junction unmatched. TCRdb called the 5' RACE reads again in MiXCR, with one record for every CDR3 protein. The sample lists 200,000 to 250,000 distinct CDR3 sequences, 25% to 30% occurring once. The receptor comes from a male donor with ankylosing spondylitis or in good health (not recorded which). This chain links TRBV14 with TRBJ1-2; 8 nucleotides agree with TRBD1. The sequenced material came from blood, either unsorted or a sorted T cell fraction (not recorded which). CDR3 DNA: TGTGCCAGCAGCCCGCAGGGGGCCGGCCATGGCTACACCTTC. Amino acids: CASSPQGAGHGYTF.